This T cell receptor (beta chain) was obtained from a study of radiotherapy plus CTLA-4 blockade in lung cancer. Concerning this clone: The antigen is not known.

Germline CDR1 and CDR2: MNHNS and SASEGT. The CDR3 consists of 17 residues. V was cut by 3 bases and J by 3 bases, with 21 bases left in between. The study, taken as a whole, reports: In blood, tumor-derived TCR clones expanded after radiotherapy plus ipilimumab.

Some clones are missing from TCRdb's copy, which holds only in-frame ones; the method was immunoSEQ multiplex PCR. Among tens of thousands of clones, around three quarters were seen once, and the ten largest hold 16%. Sequencing was performed on peripheral blood, taken from a patient treated with radiotherapy plus ipilimumab. The chain joins TRBV6-1 to TRBJ2-7; D is undetermined. This TCR came from a human donor with non-small cell lung cancer that progressed on radiotherapy plus ipilimumab. The CDR3: CASSESWALTDRYEQYF. In nucleotides, the CDR3 is TGTGCCAGCAGTGAGTCCTGGGCCTTGACGGATCGCTACGAGCAGTACTTC.